This entry lists 14 T cell receptor beta chains sequenced from one sample in a study of CD8+ T cells in alopecia areata. The sample's treatment: oral pan-JAK inhibitor, 5-10 mg twice daily. RNA extraction was followed by reverse transcription into cDNA, which acted as the sequencing template. The repertoire was sequenced with immunoSEQ multiplex PCR; TCRdb's copy has only in-frame clones and lacks some. The data hold about 200,000 clones, with around two fifths observed a single time. The sequences come from CD4+ T cells sorted from blood, collected at approximately week 31, from a patient treated with tofacitinib. The receptors come from a human donor with alopecia areata.

The chain carries TRBV4-1 and TRBJ1-5, with TRBD1 matching 8 bases. The germline CDR1 and CDR2 sequences are MGHRA and YSYEKL. The CDR3 consists of 14 residues. J lost 9 bases, V lost 1 base, and 5 bases had no gene match. The CDR3 DNA follows: TGCGCCAGCAGCCAAGGGACAGGGCGGTGGCCCCAGCATTTT. Amino acids: CASSQGTGRWPQHF.

The chain recombines TRBV2 with TRBJ2-7; 7 bases match TRBD1. CDR1 is SNHLY, CDR2 FYNNEI, per germline. This CDR3 region has 12 residues. V lost 6 bases and J lost 6; bases outside the gene matches: 5. CDR3 residues: CASRTGVSEQYF. CDR3 coding DNA: TGTGCCAGCAGAACAGGGGTTTCCGAGCAGTACTTC.

This clone was counted between two and nine times. The same CDR3 can be traced to other DNA sequences in this sample. The rearrangement uses TRBV30 and TRBJ1-5, with D tentatively TRBD1 (6 bases). The CDR3 consists of 13 residues. CDR1 is GTSNPN, CDR2 SVGIG, per germline (reference sequence). Trimming shortened V by 3 bases and J by 4 bases, and 10 bases separated the two germline ends. In nucleotides, the CDR3 is TGTGCCTGGAGCCGCCAGGGGAATCAGCCCCAGCATTTT. Translating gives CAWSRQGNQPQHF. Based on the CDR3 plus reference TRBV30 and TRBJ1-5, the full variable domain is SQTIHQWPATLVQPVGSPLSLECTVEGTSNPNLYWYRQAAGRGLQLLFYSVGIGQISSEVPQNLSASRPQDRQFILSSKKLLLSDSGFYLCAWSRQGNQPQHFGDGTRLSIL.

The chain uses TRBV29-1 and TRBJ1-5, with D unresolved. Germline CDR1 SQVTM, CDR2 ANQGSEA. Trimming removed 7 bases at V and 0 bases at J, with 10 bases between. This CDR3 is 13 amino acids long. This CDR3 is CSASYSSNQPQHF. In nucleotides, the CDR3 is TGCAGCGCGTCCTATTCTAGCAATCAGCCCCAGCATTTT.

This chain joins TRBV2 and TRBJ1-2; the D is unclear. The germline V and J ends were trimmed by 3 bases and 4 bases, with 15 bases remaining between them. Per the germline V gene, CDR1 is SNHLY and CDR2 is FYNNEI. The CDR3 consists of 15 residues. CDR3 in amino acids: CASSEVLWQAYGYTF. The CDR3 region has the DNA TGTGCCAGCAGTGAGGTCTTATGGCAGGCCTATGGCTACACCTTC.

The rearrangement links TRBV6-5 to TRBJ2-4; maybe TRBD2 (5 bases). Trimming removed 0 bases at V and 0 bases at J, with 9 bases between. Germline assignment: CDR1 MNHEY and CDR2 SVGAGI. The CDR3 sequence is 16 residues long. In nucleotides, the CDR3 is TGTGCCAGCAGTTACTCCCCAGCGGCAGCCAAAAACATTCAGTACTTC. Translating it yields CASSYSPAAAKNIQYF.

This clone was found a few times. The V gene is TRBV5-6, the J gene TRBJ2-1, with 9 bases lining up with TRBD1. The CDR3 consists of 15 residues. The V gene end was trimmed by 4 bases and the J gene end by 7 bases; junction bases not matched to a gene: 9. The germline V gene encodes CDR1 SGHDT and CDR2 YYEEEE. DNA for the CDR3: TGTGCCAGCAGCATGGGACAGGGTATACTTAATGAGCAGTTCTTC. Encoded protein: CASSMGQGILNEQFF.

The chain couples TRBV30 to TRBJ2-1; 10 bases are shared with TRBD2. The CDR3 runs 13 residues. Unmatched junction bases numbered 6, after V lost 4 bases and J lost 9 bases. CDR1 and CDR2 from the germline V gene are GTSNPN and SVGIG (reference sequence). CDR3 protein: CAWTSGSRSEQFF. The CDR3 bases are TGTGCCTGGACTAGCGGGAGTAGGAGTGAGCAGTTCTTC.

V and J are TRBV5-6 and TRBJ1-6, with D perhaps matching TRBD1 (5 bases). Trimming took off 4 bases at V and 8 bases at J, with 19 bases between the two ends. There are 16 residues in the CDR3. Germline values: CDR1 SGHDT, CDR2 YYEEEE. The CDR3 region is CASSRTSVGQDSPLHF. As DNA, the CDR3 is TGTGCCAGCAGCAGGACTTCCGTAGGACAAGATTCACCCCTCCACTTT.

In its sample, this clone was seen a few times. The chain couples TRBV5-1 to TRBJ2-3; TRBD1 is a possible D gene (5 bases). The CDR3 extends over 12 amino acids. V was pared by 3 bases and J by 4 bases, with 6 bases between. Germline assignment: CDR1 SGHRS and CDR2 YFSETQ. CDR3 DNA: TGCGCCAGCAGCTCAGGGCCAGATACGCAGTATTTT. Its protein is CASSSGPDTQYF.

V is TRBV27 and J is TRBJ2-7; D is uncertain. CDR1 and CDR2 (germline): MNHEY, SMNVEV (reference sequence). Between the trimmed V and J ends, which lost 4 bases and 4 bases, there was a span of 5 bases. The CDR3 is made up of 11 amino acids. Written as DNA, the CDR3 is TGTGCCAGCAGTTCCCTATACGAGCAGTACTTC. It codes for CASSSLYEQYF.

This clone was detected a few times. The CDR3 nucleotides are TGCAGCGTTGCTGGTGGGAATTGGGATCAGCCCCAGCATTTT. Translated: CSVAGGNWDQPQHF. The V gene is TRBV29-1, the J gene TRBJ1-5; D ambiguous. CDR1 and CDR2 from the germline V gene are SQVTM and ANQGSEA. CDR3 length: 14 amino acids. V was clipped by 4 bases and J by 5 bases, with 15 bases between them.

This clone was seen a handful of times. J is TRBJ2-1 and V is TRBV5-1; D uncertain. V lost 0 bases to trimming and J lost 10 bases, with 5 bases between them. CDR1 and CDR2 (germline): SGHRS, YFSETQ. The CDR3 contains 11 residues. CDR3 DNA sequence: TGCGCCAGCAGCTTGGACTTAGAGCAGTTCTTC. This encodes CASSLDLEQFF.

The rearrangement joins TRBV5-6 to TRBJ1-2; 7 bases match TRBD1. Trimming took 8 bases from V and 1 from J; bases not matched to a gene: 8. This CDR3 spans 14 amino acids. Germline V CDR1 and CDR2: SGHDT, YYEEEE. The CDR3 protein is CASEPGQSNYGYTF. The CDR3 DNA reads TGTGCCAGTGAACCGGGACAGAGTAACTATGGCTACACCTTC.